Listed below are T cell receptor beta chains from one sample, sequenced in a study of blood T cell repertoires in COVID-19. Sequencing used immunoSEQ multiplex PCR; TCRdb keeps in-frame clones, though not all of them. Of 100,000 or so clones detected, 70% to 80% appear once; the ten largest clones hold 24%. What was sequenced was peripheral blood. The receptors were gathered from a human donor in a cohort sampled during active COVID-19. Both conserved end residues are part of each CDR3. A D gene is named only where the DNA matches it firmly. Clone size is given for some rows only: seen once, a few or many times, or a class if the clone is expanded.

CDR3 DNA: TGTGCCAGCAGCCGACAGTCTGGAAACACCATATATTTT; CDR3 protein: CASSRQSGNTIYF; J gene: TRBJ1-3; clone size: .; V gene: TRBV12-3/TRBV12-4; D gene: .
CDR3 DNA: TGTGCCAGCAGTCAAAACAATGAGCAGTTCTTC; CDR3 protein: CASSQNNEQFF; J gene: TRBJ2-1; clone size: .; V gene: TRBV6-2/TRBV6-3; D gene: .
CDR3 DNA: TGTGCCAGCACCATAGCGGACTCTGGAAACACCATATATTTT; CDR3 protein: CASTIADSGNTIYF; J gene: TRBJ1-3; clone size: .; V gene: TRBV28; D gene: .
CDR3 DNA: TGTGCCAGTAGTAGAGGGTTCTATGACTATGGCTACACCTTC; CDR3 protein: CASSRGFYDYGYTF; J gene: TRBJ1-2; clone size: .; V gene: TRBV19; D gene: .
CDR3 DNA: TGTGCCAGTACCAAAGGGGCCCTGGGGCAGCCCCAGCATTTT; CDR3 protein: CASTKGALGQPQHF; J gene: TRBJ1-5; clone size: few; V gene: TRBV19; D gene: .
CDR3 DNA: TGCAGTGCTTCTTTCACAGATACGCAGTATTTT; CDR3 protein: CSASFTDTQYF; J gene: TRBJ2-3; clone size: .; V gene: TRBV20-1; D gene: .
CDR3 DNA: TGTGCCAGCAGCCCCTTCGGGGGGAATAATTCACCCCTCCACTTT; CDR3 protein: CASSPFGGNNSPLHF; J gene: TRBJ1-6; clone size: .; V gene: TRBV7-2; D gene: .
CDR3 DNA: TGTGCCTGGAGCTCAGACGGGACAGGGGGAACTGAAGCTTTCTTT; CDR3 protein: CAWSSDGTGGTEAFF; J gene: TRBJ1-1; clone size: few; V gene: TRBV30; D gene: TRBD1
CDR3 DNA: TGTGCCAGCTCCCCAAACAGGGAGCAAGAGACCCAGTACTTC; CDR3 protein: CASSPNREQETQYF; J gene: TRBJ2-5; clone size: few; V gene: TRBV18; D gene: .
CDR3 DNA: TGTGCCAGCAGTGTTACAGGGACCCATAGCAATCAGCCCCAGCATTTT; CDR3 protein: CASSVTGTHSNQPQHF; J gene: TRBJ1-5; clone size: .; V gene: TRBV7-2; D gene: .